This T cell receptor (beta chain) was identified during a study of cytomegalovirus exposure and HLA in healthy donors. Study information: Samples from HLA-typed donors yielded approximately 80 million unique TCRs in an early data release.

This PCR relied on a set of 60 Vbeta primers and 13 Jbeta primers. Sequencing used immunoSEQ multiplex PCR; TCRdb keeps in-frame clones, though not all of them. Seen here are about 100,000 clones, 65% to 80% observed once, and the top ten hold more than 15%. Germline CDR1 is MRHNA and CDR2 is SNTAGT. The junction had 5 bases not matched to a gene; V was cut back by 5 bases and J by 5 bases. This CDR3 region has 14 residues. The table lists this clone with a few counts. The target antigen is unknown. Study results and caveats: Most TCR beta V segments were productive about 87% or about 30% of the time in an earlier analysis.

Participants comprised healthy donors of bone marrow. At the time of sampling, donors were nominally healthy, though unrecorded immune exposures were likely. V usage is TRBV6-4 and J usage is TRBJ2-1, with 8 bases that match TRBD1. This TCR came from a young woman in good health and CMV-seropositive. Specimen: PBMCs. The CDR3 region is CASSQGAFDNEQFF. The DNA of the CDR3 is TGTGCCAGCAGTCAGGGGGCTTTCGACAATGAGCAGTTCTTC.